The 14 T cell receptor beta chains reported below all come from one sample, sequenced in a study of T cells in Graves' hyperthyroidism and ophthalmopathy. The source material, RNA transcripts, was used to amplify TCR beta CDR3 regions. The HTBI primer set was used in a first-round RT-PCR of the TCR CDR3. TCRdb independently ran MiXCR on the multiplex PCR reads; one entry per CDR3 protein. The sample yields approximately 400,000 distinct CDR3 sequences, approximately 15% seen once. Material: blood. These receptors were collected from a woman under 30 with Graves' hyperthyroidism that later progressed to Graves' ophthalmopathy.

This chain connects TRBV9 to TRBJ1-3; D possibly corresponds to TRBD1 (6 bases). V was clipped by 3 bases and J by 4 bases, with 20 bases between them. Germline V gene sequence: CDR1 SGDLS, CDR2 YYNGEE. The CDR3 has 17 residues. The CDR3 DNA is TGTGCCAGCAGCGCCAGCCTAACAGGGATTTCCGGAAACACCATATATTTT. This sequence encodes CASSASLTGISGNTIYF.

The count of this clonotype is one. J is TRBJ2-2 and V is TRBV15; 7 bases fit TRBD2. The germline gives CDR1 LNHNV, CDR2 YYDKDF (reference sequence). J gave up 1 base and V 8 bases, and 4 bases lay outside the gene matches. This CDR3 comprises 14 residues. The DNA for the CDR3 is TGTGCCACCGATAGCGGGCTGAACACCGGGGAGCTGTTTTTT. Its translation is CATDSGLNTGELFF. The variable domain in full, completed from reference TRBV15 and TRBJ2-2, reads DAMVIQNPRYQVTQFGKPVTLSCSQTLNHNVMYWYQQKSSQAPKLLFHYYDKDFNNEADTPDNFQSRRPNTSFCFLDIRSPGLGDTAMYLCATDSGLNTGELFFGEGSRLTVL.

In this sample, this clonotype turned up many times. The V gene is TRBV4-1, the J gene TRBJ2-3; 10 bases agree with TRBD2. V lost 5 bases, J lost 2 bases, and 7 bases stayed unmatched. Germline assignment: CDR1 MGHRA and CDR2 YSYEKL. This CDR3 region has 16 residues. The CDR3 region has the DNA TGCGCCAGCAGCTTGACTAGCGGGCTAATCACAGATACGCAGTATTTT. Translated: CASSLTSGLITDTQYF.

The sample holds many counts of this clonotype. The chain employs TRBV6-1 and TRBJ2-1; D gene unclear. V lost 8 bases and J 7 bases, leaving 18 bases between the germline ends. CDR1 is MNHNS and CDR2 is SASEGT in the germline V gene. The CDR3 sequence is 14 residues long. The CDR3 coding sequence is TGTGCCAGCTGGACCTCAAAGATCTGGAATGAGCAGTTCTTC. Protein sequence: CASWTSKIWNEQFF.

This clonotype was counted many times. The rearrangement joins TRBV6-1 to TRBJ1-5, with 7 bases matching TRBD1. This CDR3 spans 16 amino acids. Looked up from germline, CDR1 is MNHNS and CDR2 is SASEGT. V was pared by 3 bases and J by 2 bases, with 7 bases of the junction left unmatched. CDR3 loop: CASSELTGVGNQPQHF. CDR3 in DNA: TGTGCCAGCAGTGAGCTTACAGGGGTTGGCAATCAGCCCCAGCATTTT.

The table lists this clonotype with many counts. The chain couples TRBV20-1 to TRBJ2-1; D call uncertain. CDR3 length: 16 residues. V dropped 6 bases and J dropped 1 base, with 19 bases sitting between them. Germline V CDR1 and CDR2: DFQATT, SNEGSKA (reference sequence). CDR3 sequence reads: CSAHQMSTLSYNEQFF. CDR3 bases: TGCAGTGCCCATCAGATGTCGACCCTGTCCTACAATGAGCAGTTCTTC.

The sample holds many counts of this clonotype. The chain joins TRBV28 to TRBJ2-2; 9 bases are shared with TRBD1. This CDR3 has 16 amino acids. From germline, CDR1 is MDHEN and CDR2 SYDVKM. With V trimmed by 4 bases and J by 3 bases, 6 bases remained unmatched. This CDR3 reads CASSSDRGWDTGELFF. CDR3 DNA: TGTGCCAGCAGTTCCGACAGGGGGTGGGACACCGGGGAGCTGTTTTTT.

This clonotype has a count of ten or more. The chain couples TRBV12-3 or TRBV12-4 to TRBJ1-1; D possibly corresponds to TRBD1 (5 bases). The V gene lost 4 bases and the J gene lost 11 bases, with 17 bases spanning the gap. The CDR3 is made up of 13 amino acids. CDR3 nucleotide sequence: TGTGCCAGCAGTTACCGGGGGGAAGTGGGGGCTTTCTTT. This codes for CASSYRGEVGAFF.

In its sample, this clonotype was seen many times. J is TRBJ2-7 and V is TRBV9; 11 bases are shared with TRBD2. Germline assignment: CDR1 SGDLS and CDR2 YYNGEE. The CDR3 has 16 amino acids. V was pared by 0 bases and J by 3 bases, with 5 bases of the junction left unmatched. CDR3 sequence (DNA): TGTGCCAGCAGCGTAGGGACAGGGACTAGCGGCTACGAGCAGTACTTC. Translating it yields CASSVGTGTSGYEQYF.

The chain employs TRBV7-2 and TRBJ2-7; 7 nucleotides align to TRBD1. The CDR3 has 16 residues. The V gene end was trimmed by 5 bases and the J gene end by 2 bases; junction bases not matched to a gene: 12. Germline V CDR1 and CDR2: SGHTA, FQGNSA. As DNA, the CDR3 is TGTGCCAGCAGCCCTACCTCGACAGGGCCCACCTACGAGCAGTACTTC. Its translation: CASSPTSTGPTYEQYF.

This clonotype was counted many times. V gene TRBV2 combines with J gene TRBJ1-2; 7 bases map to TRBD1. Per germline, CDR1 SNHLY and CDR2 FYNNEI. V dropped 7 bases and J dropped 6; count of bases not matched to a gene: 11. This CDR3 contains 14 residues. CDR3 region: CASNRLEGANGYTF. The CDR3 DNA sequence: TGTGCCAGCAACAGACTTGAGGGGGCCAATGGCTACACCTTC.

This clonotype was seen only a few times. This chain connects TRBV4-1 to TRBJ1-5, with a weak D call TRBD1 (5 bases). V was pared by 1 base and J by 4 bases, with 8 bases between. The CDR3 runs to 14 residues. Germline V gives CDR1 MGHRA, CDR2 YSYEKL. CDR3 sequence reads: CASSQGDSNQPQHF. The CDR3 DNA reads TGCGCCAGCAGCCAAGGCGACAGTAATCAGCCCCAGCATTTT.

This clonotype has only a few counts. The gene calls are TRBV6-1 and TRBJ1-5; no reliable D call. From germline, CDR1 is MNHNS and CDR2 SASEGT. The CDR3 covers 15 residues. Between the trimmed V and J ends, which lost 4 bases and 2 bases, there was a span of 12 bases. The DNA for the CDR3 is TGTGCCAGCAGTGCCGGGAGCATGGGCAATCAGCCCCAGCATTTT. It yields the protein CASSAGSMGNQPQHF.

This clonotype was detected only a few times. The V call is TRBV12-3 or TRBV12-4, the J call TRBJ1-1; no firm D call. The CDR3 extends over 15 amino acids. Trimming took off 11 bases at V and 0 bases at J, with 19 bases between the two ends. CDR3: CAGTFTVFMNTEAFF. The CDR3 DNA sequence: TGTGCCGGCACTTTCACGGTATTCATGAACACTGAAGCTTTCTTT.